What follows describes a single T cell receptor (beta chain). Cohorts were based on clinical histories the participants reported. Trimming took off 4 bases at V and 2 bases at J, with 14 bases between the two ends. The CDR3 covers 15 residues. Germline CDR1 reads LGHDT; CDR2 reads YNNKEL (reference sequence). The table came from immunoSEQ multiplex PCR; TCRdb's copy has only in-frame clones and leaves some out. The table records about 430,000 clones, 70% to 90% of them present only once. These data come from a study of blood T cell repertoires in COVID-19. Sample: PBMCs or T cells enriched from blood (not recorded which). The TCR originated in a woman in her twenties or thirties with acute COVID-19. The chain is built from TRBV3-1 (or the pseudogene TRBV3-2) and TRBJ2-5; possible D gene TRBD2, 6 bases. The CDR3 is CASSPCVGTQETQYF. The CDR3 DNA follows: TGTGCCAGCAGCCCTTGCGTTGGGACTCAAGAGACCCAGTACTTC.